The source of this T cell receptor beta chain is a study of post-analysis software for immune sequencing data. Regarding the study as a whole: Comparison of patients with controls showed about 5 TRBV segments more frequent in patients, TRBV5-6, TRBV5-1 and TRBV20-1 among them.

Trimming left V 5 bases short and J 5 bases short, with 19 bases between. The CDR3 covers 15 residues. CDR1 is MNHEY, CDR2 SVGAGI, per germline. The TCR beta cDNA libraries contained unique molecular identifiers. TCRdb analysed the PCR reads with MiXCR anew, one entry per CDR3 protein. Of hundreds of thousands of distinct CDR3 sequences listed, roughly 45% are singletons. Details on this clonotype: The antigen is undetermined.

Specimen: blood. V gene TRBV6-5 combines with J gene TRBJ2-7; D not certain. The sequence was obtained from a girl between 5 and 17 years old with multiple sclerosis. CDR3 protein: CASSTGSPTQDEQYF. CDR3 bases: TGTGCCAGCAGTACCGGATCCCCCACCCAGGACGAGCAGTACTTC.